A single sample is the source of the 17 T cell receptor beta chains below, sequenced in a study of vaccination effects on CD4 cells after COVID-19. Antigens of these TCRs are unknown. The repertoire was sequenced with immunoSEQ multiplex PCR; TCRdb's copy has only in-frame clones and lacks some. The repertoire holds about 73,000 clones, with about four fifths as singletons. Expansion of antigen-specific CD4+ T cells with viral peptide pools was carried out by the ViraFEST assay before sequencing. Isolation of CD4+ T cells took place after more than 9 days of culture. Neither prior SARS-CoV-2 infection nor positive nucleocapsid antibodies were present in the vaccine recipients. The sample consisted of CD4+ T cells from PBMCs cultured with HCoV-NL63 spike peptides, taken before COVID-19 vaccination. The receptors come from a human donor who received a COVID-19 vaccine.

The chain joins TRBV2 to TRBJ1-3, with a weak D call TRBD1 (6 bases). In germline, CDR1 is SNHLY, CDR2 FYNNEI. The CDR3 has 14 amino acids. V was pared by 3 bases and J by 3 bases, with 9 bases between. The CDR3, as DNA: TGTGCCAGCAGTGAGATAGGGGGTGGAAACACCATATATTTT. Amino acid sequence: CASSEIGGGNTIYF.

CDR3 residues: CASSYTGVGETQYF. Written as DNA, the CDR3 is TGTGCCAGCAGCTACACAGGGGTGGGGGAGACCCAGTACTTC. V is TRBV7-9 and J is TRBJ2-5, with 7 bases that match TRBD1. J was trimmed by 5 bases and V by 4 bases; bases with no gene match: 7. The CDR3 totals 14 residues. Germline assignment: CDR1 SEHNR and CDR2 FQNEAQ (reference sequence). Complete variable domain (other parts from reference TRBV7-9 and TRBJ2-5): DTGVSQNPRHKITKRGQNVTFRCDPISEHNRLYWYRQTLGQGPEFLTYFQNEAQLEKSRLLSDRFSAERPKGSFSTLEIQRTEQGDSAMYLCASSYTGVGETQYFGPGTRLLVL.

The V gene is TRBV11-3, the J gene TRBJ2-7; unclear D gene. The CDR3 is 12 amino acids. V was cut by 8 bases and J by 2 bases, with 10 bases left in between. Germline V gene lookup returns CDR1 SGHNT and CDR2 YENEEA. Here the CDR3 DNA reads TGTGCCAGCCGAAACAGACCCTACGAGCAGTACGTC. It codes for CASRNRPYEQYV.

The chain couples TRBV6-5 to TRBJ2-1; a possible D gene is TRBD1 (5 bases). Deletions cut 6 bases from V and 5 bases from J, with 11 bases between. The CDR3 is made up of 13 amino acids. Germline V gene lookup returns CDR1 MNHEY and CDR2 SVGAGI. The CDR3 DNA reads TGTGCCAGCAGCCCATTGACAGACAATGAGCAGTTCTTC. This codes for CASSPLTDNEQFF.

This clone came up a few times. The chain employs TRBV6-2 or TRBV6-3 and TRBJ1-1; no reliable D call. V lost 5 bases to trimming and J lost 1 base, with 8 bases between them. Germline CDR1 is MNHEY and CDR2 is SVGEGT. The CDR3 sequence is 13 residues long. The CDR3 reads CASSVTENTEAFF. The CDR3 DNA reads as TGTGCCAGCAGTGTGACGGAGAACACTGAAGCTTTCTTT.

This chain joins TRBV19 and TRBJ2-2, with D hard to call. Trimming pared 8 bases from V and 4 bases from J, leaving 11 bases between. The germline V gene encodes CDR1 LNHDA and CDR2 SQIVND (reference sequence). This CDR3 contains 13 residues. CDR3 nucleotides: TGTGCCAGTCGGAAGGCTTTCACCGGGGAGCTGTTTTTT. It is translated as CASRKAFTGELFF.

The V and J genes are TRBV2 and TRBJ2-6; possibly TRBD1 for D (7 bases). The CDR3 spans 15 residues. V was trimmed by 6 bases and J by 4 bases, leaving 13 bases between them. Germline lookup yields CDR1 SNHLY and CDR2 FYNNEI. The CDR3 nucleotides read TGTGCCAGCAGCCAGGGGGGCACCGGGGCCAACGTCCTGACTTTC. It translates to CASSQGGTGANVLTF.

This chain connects TRBV4-3 to TRBJ2-7; TRBD1 is a possible D gene (6 bases). Trimming removed 2 bases from V and 2 bases from J, with 16 bases in between. In germline, CDR1 is LGHNA, CDR2 YSLEER. CDR3 length equals 16 residues. CDR3 sequence: CASSQSSRDTAYEQYV. For the CDR3, the DNA is TGCGCCAGCAGCCAATCCTCCCGGGACACAGCCTACGAGCAGTACGTC.

The chain couples TRBV5-1 to TRBJ2-3; 8 positions match TRBD2. This CDR3 has 15 amino acids. CDR1 is SGHRS and CDR2 is YFSETQ in the germline V gene. V gave up 2 bases and J gave up 4 bases; unmatched junction bases: 6. The CDR3 sequence: CASSLTGGQPDTQYF. Here the CDR3 DNA reads TGCGCCAGCAGCTTAACGGGGGGGCAGCCAGATACGCAGTATTTT.

This clone turned up a few times. The chain carries TRBV5-1 and TRBJ1-4; D remains ambiguous. CDR1 is SGHRS, CDR2 YFSETQ, per germline. The CDR3 has 14 residues. The germline V and J ends were trimmed by 1 base and 3 bases, with 7 bases remaining between them. CDR3 DNA sequence: TGCGCCAGCAGCTTGTTGGGGTCTAATGAAAAACTGTTTTTT. Translated, it gives CASSLLGSNEKLFF. Full variable domain (outside the CDR3, taken from reference TRBV5-1 and TRBJ1-4): KAGVTQTPRYLIKTRGQQVTLSCSPISGHRSVSWYQQTPGQGLQFLFEYFSETQRNKGNFPGRFSGRQFSNSRSEMNVSTLELGDSALYLCASSLLGSNEKLFFGSGTQLSVL.

J is TRBJ1-6 and V is TRBV6-2 or TRBV6-3; no definite D call. The V gene's germline CDR1 is MNHEY and CDR2 SVGEGT. V gave up 0 bases and J gave up 8 bases, with 17 bases separating them. This CDR3 spans 17 amino acids. The DNA for the CDR3 is TGTGCCAGCAGTTACTCTTTCCGGGGTCCCGGGGATTCACCCCTCCACTTT. It codes for CASSYSFRGPGDSPLHF.

The chain carries TRBV5-1 and TRBJ2-7; D might be TRBD2 (5 bases). The CDR3 loop spans 13 amino acids. V lost 2 bases and J 6 bases, leaving 12 bases between the germline ends. The germline V gene has CDR1 SGHRS and CDR2 YFSETQ. CDR3 sequence (DNA): TGCGCCAGCAGCTTTACCTCGGGGTCCGAGCAGTACGTC. Translating gives CASSFTSGSEQYV.

This sequence joins TRBV4-1 and TRBJ2-5, with D tentatively TRBD1 or TRBD2 (5 bases each). From germline, CDR1 is MGHRA and CDR2 YSYEKL. CDR3 length: 15 residues. The germline V and J ends were trimmed by 4 bases and 5 bases, with 17 bases remaining between them. CDR3 loop: CASSRTQGVGETQYF. CDR3 nucleotide sequence: TGCGCCAGCAGCCGGACTCAGGGAGTAGGGGAGACCCAGTACTTC.

This sequence joins TRBV18 and TRBJ1-2, with a weak D call TRBD1 (5 bases). V was cut by 2 bases and J by 1 base, with 14 bases left in between. Germline CDR1 and CDR2: KGHSH and LQKENI. The CDR3 runs to 16 residues. CDR3 loop: CASSPMRGGINYGYTF. CDR3 DNA sequence: TGTGCCAGCTCACCAATGAGGGGCGGGATTAACTATGGCTACACCTTC.

This clone was observed a few times. The chain links TRBV5-4 to TRBJ1-3; D unclear. Germline V gene data show CDR1 as SGHNT and CDR2 as YYREEE (reference sequence). This CDR3 spans 14 amino acids. V lost 2 bases to trimming and J lost 0 bases, with 6 bases between them. For the CDR3, the DNA is TGTGCCAGCAGCTTATGGGGCTCTGGAAACACCATATATTTT. It is translated as CASSLWGSGNTIYF.

The gene calls are TRBV11-2 and TRBJ2-2; D perhaps matches TRBD1 (6 bases). CDR1 is SGHAT and CDR2 is FQNNGV in the germline V gene. This CDR3 is 14 amino acids long. V lost 3 bases and J lost 4, with 9 bases in between. In DNA, the CDR3 is TGTGCCAGCAGCTTTGACAGGATCACCGGGGAGCTGTTTTTT. Translating gives CASSFDRITGELFF.

The chain carries TRBV7-3 and TRBJ2-1; possible D gene TRBD1, 6 bases. Germline V gives CDR1 SGHTA, CDR2 FQGTGA. Trimming took 1 base from V and 0 from J, leaving 7 bases between them. This CDR3 is built from 15 residues. The CDR3 region is CASSLNRDSYNEQFF. The CDR3, as DNA: TGTGCCAGCAGCTTAAACAGGGACTCCTACAATGAGCAGTTCTTC.